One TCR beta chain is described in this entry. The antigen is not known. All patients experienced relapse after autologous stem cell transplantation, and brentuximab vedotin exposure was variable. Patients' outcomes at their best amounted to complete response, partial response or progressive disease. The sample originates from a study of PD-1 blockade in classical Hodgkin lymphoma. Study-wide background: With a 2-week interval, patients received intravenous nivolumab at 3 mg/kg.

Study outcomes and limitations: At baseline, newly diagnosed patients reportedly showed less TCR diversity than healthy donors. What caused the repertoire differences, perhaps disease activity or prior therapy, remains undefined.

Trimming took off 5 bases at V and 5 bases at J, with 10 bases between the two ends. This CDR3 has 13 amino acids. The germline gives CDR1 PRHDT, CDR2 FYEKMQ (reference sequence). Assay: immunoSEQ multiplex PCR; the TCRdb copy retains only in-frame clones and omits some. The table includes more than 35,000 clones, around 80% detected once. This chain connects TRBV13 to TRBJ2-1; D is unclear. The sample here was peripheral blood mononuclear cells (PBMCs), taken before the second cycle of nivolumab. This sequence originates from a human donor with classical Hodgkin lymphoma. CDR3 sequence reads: CASSLEGDNEQFF. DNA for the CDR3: TGTGCCAGCAGCCTGGAAGGAGACAATGAGCAGTTCTTC.